These 30 T cell receptor beta chains came from one sample sequenced in a study of lymphopenia after photon versus proton radiotherapy. Repertoires were generated with immunoSEQ multiplex PCR, while TCRdb's copy carries only in-frame clones and drops some. The sample carries 35,000 to 40,000 clones, roughly 84% recorded once. The material was peripheral blood, obtained from a patient treated with photon-based radiotherapy. All receptors derive from a man over 45 with gastric cancer.

This clone was observed a handful of times. V gene TRBV7-4 combines with J gene TRBJ1-2; no definite D call. From germline, CDR1 is SGHVT and CDR2 SQSDAQ. Deletions cut 1 base from V and 2 bases from J, with 2 bases between. The CDR3 has 12 residues. The CDR3 spells CASSLENYGYTF. The CDR3 nucleotides read TGTGCCAGCAGCTTAGAGAACTATGGCTACACCTTC.

The chain is built from TRBV14 and TRBJ2-7, with 8 bases matching TRBD1. Germline V gene sequence: CDR1 SGHDN, CDR2 FVKESK. CDR3 length equals 15 residues. Trimming removed 4 bases from V and 6 bases from J; junction bases left unmatched: 11. CDR3 sequence (DNA): TGTGCCAGCAGCCGCAGCCCTGGACAGGGCGGCGAGCAGTACTTC. Translating gives CASSRSPGQGGEQYF.

The chain couples TRBV4-2 to TRBJ2-2; D possibly corresponds to TRBD2 (5 bases). V was pared by 1 base and J by 1 base, with 7 bases between. This CDR3 contains 15 residues. Germline V lookup: CDR1 LGHNA, CDR2 YNFKEQ. CDR3 protein: CASSQVAQNTGELFF. Written as DNA, the CDR3 is TGTGCCAGCAGCCAAGTAGCGCAGAACACCGGGGAGCTGTTTTTT.

This chain joins TRBV4-3 and TRBJ2-1; 7 bases align to TRBD1. The CDR3 sequence is 15 residues long. The trim removed 3 bases at V and 2 bases at J, leaving 4 bases unmatched. The germline gives CDR1 LGHNA, CDR2 YSLEER. CDR3 sequence reads: CASSQGTATYNEQFF. CDR3 coding DNA: TGCGCCAGCAGCCAGGGGACAGCCACCTACAATGAGCAGTTCTTC.

This rearrangement joins TRBV6-1 to TRBJ1-5; 7 bases map to TRBD1. Germline CDR1 reads MNHNS; CDR2 reads SASEGT. V dropped 6 bases and J dropped 4; count of bases not matched to a gene: 3. The CDR3 has 13 residues. CDR3 protein: CASRAGGNQPQHF. The CDR3 bases are TGTGCCAGCAGGGCAGGGGGGAATCAGCCCCAGCATTTT.

V is TRBV4-1 and J is TRBJ1-5; 9 bases agree with TRBD1. The CDR3 extends over 15 amino acids. Germline V gene sequence: CDR1 MGHRA, CDR2 YSYEKL. With V trimmed by 3 bases and J by 7 bases, 7 bases remained unmatched. CDR3 amino acids: CASSHRTGVGQPQHF. The CDR3 DNA reads as TGCGCCAGCAGCCACAGGACAGGGGTAGGGCAGCCCCAGCATTTT.

This clone was seen once. V is TRBV7-9 and J is TRBJ1-5; no clear D gene. CDR1 is SEHNR and CDR2 is FQNEAQ in the germline V gene (reference sequence). The CDR3 extends over 12 amino acids. V lost 6 bases and J lost 4, with 7 bases in between. This CDR3 is CASSETNQPQHF. CDR3 nucleotides: TGTGCCAGCAGTGAGACAAATCAGCCCCAGCATTTT.

The chain links TRBV18 to TRBJ2-4, with TRBD2 matching over 9 bases. CDR1 is KGHSH, CDR2 LQKENI, per germline. V was pared by 3 bases and J by 1 base, with 10 bases of the junction left unmatched. This CDR3 is built from 18 residues. CDR3 DNA: TGTGCCAGCTCACCTTTGGCTAGCGGGACCTCGGCCAAAAACATTCAGTACTTC. Translating gives CASSPLASGTSAKNIQYF.

This chain connects TRBV20-1 to TRBJ2-1; D ambiguous. Germline loops: CDR1 DFQATT, CDR2 SNEGSKA (reference sequence). This CDR3 has 11 amino acids. Trimming left V 4 bases short and J 9 bases short, with 10 bases between. The CDR3 DNA sequence: TGCAGTGCTACCCCTCTTGGTGAGCAGTTCTTC. It is translated as CSATPLGEQFF.

This clone has a handful of counts. The CDR3 region is CATSRVGGDNTDTQYF. The CDR3 coding sequence is TGTGCCACCAGCAGAGTCGGCGGGGATAACACAGATACGCAGTATTTT. The J gene is TRBJ2-3, the V gene TRBV15; D might be TRBD2 (6 bases). Germline lookup yields CDR1 LNHNV and CDR2 YYDKDF (reference sequence). V dropped 1 base and J dropped 2 bases, with 13 bases sitting between them. The CDR3 extends over 16 amino acids. Supplemented by reference TRBV15 and TRBJ2-3, the full variable domain reads DAMVIQNPRYQVTQFGKPVTLSCSQTLNHNVMYWYQQKSSQAPKLLFHYYDKDFNNEADTPDNFQSRRPNTSFCFLDIRSPGLGDTAMYLCATSRVGGDNTDTQYFGPGTRLTVL.

V gene TRBV6-6 combines with J gene TRBJ2-7; 9 nucleotides align to TRBD2. The CDR3 has 16 residues. CDR1 MNHNY and CDR2 SVGAGI come from the germline V gene (reference sequence). V dropped 0 bases and J dropped 3; count of bases not matched to a gene: 6. The CDR3 here is CASSYSQREVGYEQYF. CDR3 sequence (DNA): TGTGCCAGCAGTTACTCGCAGCGGGAGGTGGGCTACGAGCAGTACTTC.

About this clone: Other DNA variants within this sample encode the same CDR3. The genes are TRBV6-5 and TRBJ2-2, with 10 nucleotides matching TRBD1. Germline CDR1 is MNHEY and CDR2 is SVGAGI. V lost 5 bases to trimming and J lost 3 bases; unmatched junction nucleotides: 3. CDR3 size: 15 residues. The CDR3 here is CASSRDRGHTGELFF. The CDR3, as DNA: TGTGCCAGCAGTCGGGACAGGGGACACACCGGGGAGCTGTTTTTT.

J is TRBJ1-2 and V is TRBV30; 11 bases match TRBD1. In germline, CDR1 is GTSNPN, CDR2 SVGIG (reference sequence). With V trimmed by 0 bases and J by 7 bases, 4 bases remained unmatched. The CDR3 runs 14 residues. CDR3 in amino acids: CAWSVPGTGGGYTF. The DNA for the CDR3 is TGTGCCTGGAGTGTACCCGGGACAGGGGGTGGCTACACCTTC.

The rearrangement joins TRBV21-1 to TRBJ2-1; the table's D call of TRBD1 was not tested on the DNA. TRBV21-1 is a pseudogene. This CDR3 has 16 amino acids. Here the CDR3 reads CASSTGQGTSYNEQFF. The CDR3 DNA reads as TGTGCCAGCAGCACTGGACAGGGTACATCCTACAATGAGCAGTTCTTC.

This clone was counted once. The chain is built from TRBV29-1 and TRBJ2-1; 7 bases fit TRBD2. Germline V CDR1 and CDR2: SQVTM, ANQGSEA. The CDR3 extends over 15 amino acids. J was trimmed by 0 bases and V by 6 bases; bases with no gene match: 8. The CDR3 DNA sequence: TGCAGCGTGGGAGGGGCTCAAAGCTCCTACAATGAGCAGTTCTTC. This codes for CSVGGAQSSYNEQFF.

The chain is built from TRBV5-4 and TRBJ2-3, with D perhaps matching TRBD1 (5 bases). CDR1 SGHNT and CDR2 YYREEE come from the germline V gene (reference sequence). The CDR3 sequence is 15 residues long. V dropped 0 bases and J dropped 2 bases, with 10 bases sitting between them. The CDR3 sequence is CASSLGGGTTDTQYF. CDR3 coding DNA: TGTGCCAGCAGCTTGGGGGGCGGAACCACAGATACGCAGTATTTT.

The CDR3 protein is CASSQRRENPYGYTF. The CDR3 nucleotides read TGCGCCAGCAGCCAACGGCGCGAGAACCCCTATGGCTACACCTTC. V gene TRBV4-1 combines with J gene TRBJ1-2, with D unclear. The CDR3 spans 15 residues. In germline, CDR1 is MGHRA, CDR2 YSYEKL. The germline V and J ends were trimmed by 2 bases and 4 bases, with 14 bases remaining between them.

The chain uses TRBV21-1 and TRBJ2-1. TRBV21-1 has pseudogene status. This CDR3 has 18 residues. Written as DNA, the CDR3 is TGTGCCAGCAGCCCTCTAGGGAGAGGGGCTTCCTCCTACAATGAGCAGTTCTTC. Protein sequence: CASSPLGRGASSYNEQFF.

The J gene is TRBJ1-4, the V gene TRBV28; no clear D. The germline V gene encodes CDR1 MDHEN and CDR2 SYDVKM. Between the trimmed V and J ends, which lost 5 bases and 3 bases, there was a span of 10 bases. The CDR3 covers 14 residues. In nucleotides, the CDR3 is TGTGCCAGCAGTCGGGCCATGGCTAATGAAAAACTGTTTTTT. It is translated as CASSRAMANEKLFF.

V usage is TRBV7-2 and J usage is TRBJ2-7; a possible D gene is TRBD1 (6 bases). Per the germline V gene, CDR1 is SGHTA and CDR2 is FQGNSA. This CDR3 spans 15 amino acids. The germline V and J ends were trimmed by 1 base and 2 bases, with 12 bases remaining between them. The CDR3 sequence is CASSLDRVVPYEQYF. CDR3 in DNA: TGTGCCAGCAGCTTAGACAGGGTAGTCCCCTACGAGCAGTACTTC.

The gene calls are TRBV5-1 and TRBJ2-7, with 9 bases identical to TRBD2. This CDR3 has 14 amino acids. The germline V gene has CDR1 SGHRS and CDR2 YFSETQ. V trimming: 1 base; J trimming: 5 bases; junction bases outside the gene matches: 4. The CDR3 protein is CASSLTAGGHEQYF. CDR3 coding DNA: TGCGCCAGCAGCTTGACAGCGGGAGGCCACGAGCAGTACTTC. Full variable domain (rest looked up from reference TRBV5-1 and TRBJ2-7): KAGVTQTPRYLIKTRGQQVTLSCSPISGHRSVSWYQQTPGQGLQFLFEYFSETQRNKGNFPGRFSGRQFSNSRSEMNVSTLELGDSALYLCASSLTAGGHEQYFGPGTRLTVT.

This sequence joins TRBV10-3 and TRBJ2-7, with 9 bases lining up with TRBD2. CDR3 length: 16 residues. The V segment lost 2 bases and the J segment 0 bases; nucleotides outside the gene matches: 5. Germline lookup yields CDR1 ENHRY and CDR2 SYGVKD. CDR3 sequence reads: CAISEGGGRASYEQYF. CDR3 DNA sequence: TGTGCCATCAGTGAGGGGGGCGGGAGGGCCTCCTACGAGCAGTACTTC.

The J gene is TRBJ2-7, the V gene TRBV29-1, with 9 bases that match TRBD2. The CDR3 loop spans 14 amino acids. Germline assignment: CDR1 SQVTM and CDR2 ANQGSEA. V was pared by 6 bases and J by 3 bases, with 9 bases of the junction left unmatched. CDR3 bases: TGCAGCGTCACTATAGCGGGAGTCTTCTACGAGCAGTACTTC. Translating it yields CSVTIAGVFYEQYF.

The chain carries TRBV10-3 and TRBJ2-1, with 7 bases fitting TRBD2. The germline V gene has CDR1 ENHRY and CDR2 SYGVKD. The CDR3 covers 17 residues. J gave up 7 bases and V 1 base, and 13 bases lay outside the gene matches. CDR3 nucleotide sequence: TGTGCCATCAGTGAGTGGGACCCCGGGAGCGGGAAGAATGAGCAGTTCTTC. Its translation: CAISEWDPGSGKNEQFF.

The gene calls are TRBV5-1 and TRBJ2-1, with TRBD2 matching 8 bases. The CDR3 contains 12 residues. Unmatched junction bases numbered 7, after V lost 2 bases and J lost 15 bases. Per germline, CDR1 SGHRS and CDR2 YFSETQ. The CDR3: CASSLEREWWFF. The DNA of the CDR3 is TGCGCCAGCAGCTTAGAGCGGGAGTGGTGGTTCTTC.

V is TRBV5-5 and J is TRBJ2-7; TRBD1 aligns across 7 bases. V shed 4 bases, J shed 0 bases, and the junction held 7 bases outside the gene matches. Germline V gene sequence: CDR1 SGHKS, CDR2 YYEKEE (reference sequence). This CDR3 is built from 15 residues. DNA of the CDR3: TGTGCCAGCAGCCTACGGGACAGCAGCTCCTACGAGCAGTACTTC. Translating it yields CASSLRDSSSYEQYF.

The sample holds one count of this clone. V and J are TRBV27 and TRBJ2-6; TRBD2 agrees at 13 bases. From germline, CDR1 is MNHEY and CDR2 SMNVEV (reference sequence). With 3 bases clipped from V and 0 bases from J, the junction kept 2 bases outside the gene matches. This CDR3 has 18 amino acids. DNA of the CDR3: TGTGCCAGCAGTTTCCGGACTAGCGGGAGCTCTGGGGCCAACGTCCTGACTTTC. Amino acids: CASSFRTSGSSGANVLTF.

The V gene is TRBV5-1, the J gene TRBJ2-1; 7 nucleotides align to TRBD2. CDR3 length equals 17 residues. Germline assignment: CDR1 SGHRS and CDR2 YFSETQ. J was trimmed by 2 bases and V by 4 bases; bases with no gene match: 12. The CDR3 sequence is CASSRDLTSLTYNEQFF. CDR3 DNA sequence: TGCGCCAGCAGCCGCGACTTGACTAGCCTAACCTACAATGAGCAGTTCTTC.

The chain is built from TRBV30 and TRBJ2-1; TRBD2 aligns across 8 bases. The length of the CDR3 is 16 residues. J gave up 8 bases and V 5 bases, and 17 bases lay outside the gene matches. Germline V gene data show CDR1 as GTSNPN and CDR2 as SVGIG (reference sequence). The CDR3 DNA is TGTGCCTGGTCCAGGTTAGGGACTAGGGACTGGGATGAGCAGTTCTTC. The encoded protein is CAWSRLGTRDWDEQFF. The full variable domain, rest sourced from reference TRBV30 and TRBJ2-1, is SQTIHQWPATLVQPVGSPLSLECTVEGTSNPNLYWYRQAAGRGLQLLFYSVGIGQISSEVPQNLSASRPQDRQFILSSKKLLLSDSGFYLCAWSRLGTRDWDEQFFGPGTRLTVL.

This clone was recorded once. This chain uses TRBV28 with TRBJ1-2; TRBD1 matches at 9 bases. With V trimmed by 5 bases and J by 7 bases, 11 bases remained unmatched. This CDR3 is 15 amino acids long. Germline CDR1 reads MDHEN; CDR2 reads SYDVKM. The CDR3 bases are TGTGCCAGCAGTCCTCCAAAACAGGGGGCAGGTGGCTACACCTTC. Translating gives CASSPPKQGAGGYTF.